Following are 8 T cell receptor beta chains from one sample sequenced in a study of T cell repertoires in cytomegalovirus infection. The antigens these receptors bind are not known. TCRdb used MiXCR to reprocess the reads, holding one entry per CDR3 protein. The sample holds about 570,000 distinct CDR3 sequences; about 39% are singletons and the top ten take over 45%. Sequences were derived from cultured PBMCs, sampled from culture after CMV antigen stimulation. Receptor source: a human donor in good health (CMV status not recorded). Some clones in this sample may be carry-over from other donors' samples.

The chain uses TRBV7-2 and TRBJ1-1; D remains ambiguous. Deletions cut 1 base from V and 1 base from J, with 7 bases between. Germline-derived CDR1 and CDR2 are SGHTA and FQGNSA. The CDR3 covers 14 residues. In DNA, the CDR3 is TGTGCCAGCAGCTTAGTTTGGTCGAACACTGAAGCTTTCTTT. This sequence encodes CASSLVWSNTEAFF.

This clonotype turned up a few times. V and J are TRBV10-3 and TRBJ1-5; maybe TRBD1 (5 bases). CDR1 and CDR2 (germline): ENHRY, SYGVKD. V was trimmed by 8 bases and J by 7 bases, leaving 12 bases between them. The CDR3 covers 12 residues. The CDR3: CAIGGVEQPQHF. DNA for the CDR3: TGTGCCATCGGGGGTGTTGAGCAGCCCCAGCATTTT.

This clonotype was detected only a few times. V usage is TRBV12-3 or TRBV12-4 and J usage is TRBJ2-7; D might be TRBD1 (6 bases). The CDR3 is 16 residues long. The V gene lost 0 bases and the J gene lost 4 bases, with 16 bases spanning the gap. Here the CDR3 reads CASSLALNRDVYEQYF. In DNA, the CDR3 is TGTGCCAGCAGTTTAGCCTTGAACAGGGATGTTTACGAGCAGTACTTC.

This clonotype was detected ten times or more. The chain carries TRBV7-2 and TRBJ2-7, with TRBD1 as a possible D gene (6 bases). V was shortened by 5 bases and J by 1 base, with 12 bases between the two germline ends. CDR3 length equals 14 residues. The germline gives CDR1 SGHTA, CDR2 FQGNSA. DNA for the CDR3: TGTGCCAGCAGCGGGCGACAGGATTCCTACGAGCAGTACTTC. Encoded protein: CASSGRQDSYEQYF.

V usage is TRBV6-1 and J usage is TRBJ2-5; D is tentatively TRBD1 or TRBD2 (5 bases each). Germline CDR1 reads MNHNS; CDR2 reads SASEGT. V dropped 1 base and J dropped 5 bases, with 8 bases sitting between them. The CDR3 consists of 13 residues. The CDR3 sequence is CASSEGGDETQYF. The DNA for the CDR3 is TGTGCCAGCAGTGAAGGAGGGGATGAGACCCAGTACTTC.

This clonotype appeared once. The chain combines TRBV6-2 or TRBV6-3 with TRBJ2-5; D remains ambiguous. Germline V gene sequence: CDR1 MNHEY, CDR2 SVGEGT. The CDR3 is 14 residues long. The V gene lost 7 bases and the J gene lost 5 bases, with 17 bases spanning the gap. CDR3 bases: TGTGCCAGCATTCACTCGGCAGCATGGGAGACCCAGTACTTC. Encoded protein: CASIHSAAWETQYF.

In its sample, this clonotype was seen a few times. V usage is TRBV7-9 and J usage is TRBJ2-5; D unresolved. The V end was cut by 2 bases, the J end by 1 base, with 8 bases between. This CDR3 region has 14 residues. Germline V gene data show CDR1 as SEHNR and CDR2 as FQNEAQ (reference sequence). Here the CDR3 reads CASSLTASQETQYF. The CDR3 DNA reads as TGTGCCAGCAGCTTAACGGCCAGCCAAGAGACCCAGTACTTC. Using reference TRBV7-9 and TRBJ2-5 for the parts outside the CDR3, the full variable domain is DTGVSQNPRHKITKRGQNVTFRCDPISEHNRLYWYRQTLGQGPEFLTYFQNEAQLEKSRLLSDRFSAERPKGSFSTLEIQRTEQGDSAMYLCASSLTASQETQYFGPGTRLLVL.

This clonotype occurred a few times. The V gene is TRBV6-2 or TRBV6-3, the J gene TRBJ2-1, with 8 bases lining up with TRBD2. This CDR3 spans 13 amino acids. Germline values: CDR1 MNHEY, CDR2 SVGEGT. Germline trimming cut 11 bases from V and 8 bases from J; bases unmatched to any gene: 11. CDR3: CAGGTRLHDEQFF. DNA for the CDR3: TGTGCCGGGGGGACTAGGCTACACGATGAGCAGTTCTTC.